Below, 28 T cell receptor beta chains from the same sample are listed, as sequenced in a study of blood T cell repertoires in COVID-19. Generated by immunoSEQ multiplex PCR, the TCRdb table keeps only in-frame clones and is missing some. The table has 25,000 to 35,000 clones, about 78% seen once. What was sequenced was peripheral blood. Receptor source: a boy aged 2-9 years with active or convalescent COVID-19.

This clone was found once. The chain employs TRBV5-8 and TRBJ2-2, with a possible D match to TRBD1 (5 bases). V lost 3 bases to trimming and J lost 3 bases, with 9 bases between them. This CDR3 spans 14 amino acids. In germline, CDR1 is SGHTS, CDR2 YDEGEE. The CDR3 bases are TGTGCCAGCAGCTATTTGGGGCACACCGGGGAGCTGTTTTTT. Encoded protein: CASSYLGHTGELFF.

This rearrangement joins TRBV30 to TRBJ1-2, with TRBD1 matching 8 bases. Germline lookup yields CDR1 GTSNPN and CDR2 SVGIG (reference sequence). J gave up 3 bases and V 3 bases, and 9 bases lay outside the gene matches. The length of the CDR3 is 15 residues. The chain's CDR3 is CAWSAIPGGYYGYTF. The CDR3 nucleotides read TGTGCCTGGAGCGCAATCCCAGGGGGCTACTATGGCTACACCTTC.

This sequence joins TRBV7-9 and TRBJ2-5, with a tentative D call TRBD2 (6 bases). V was shortened by 2 bases and J by 3 bases, with 19 bases between the two germline ends. The V gene's germline CDR1 is SEHNR and CDR2 FQNEAQ (reference sequence). The CDR3 consists of 17 residues. CDR3 region: CASSLPVGGLTKETQYF. CDR3 bases: TGTGCCAGCAGCTTACCTGTTGGGGGGTTAACCAAAGAGACCCAGTACTTC.

This clone came up once. The chain carries TRBV18 and TRBJ1-1; D unclear. With 5 bases removed from V and 0 bases from J, the gap between germline ends came to 7 bases. The CDR3 has 13 amino acids. The germline CDR1 and CDR2 sequences are KGHSH and LQKENI. The CDR3 here is CASSGEMNTEAFF. DNA for the CDR3: TGTGCCAGCTCAGGAGAGATGAACACTGAAGCTTTCTTT.

The V gene is TRBV6-6, the J gene TRBJ2-2; no clear D gene. Trimming cost V 4 bases and J 4 bases, with 16 bases left between them. CDR1 and CDR2 from the germline V gene are MNHNY and SVGAGI (reference sequence). The CDR3 length is 16 residues. The chain's CDR3 is CASSLPGLSPTGELFF. The CDR3 bases are TGTGCCAGCAGTTTACCAGGTTTATCCCCCACCGGGGAGCTGTTTTTT.

J is TRBJ1-2 and V is TRBV6-2 or TRBV6-3; D is unclear. The CDR3 loop spans 15 amino acids. Trimming shortened V by 2 bases and J by 0 bases, and 10 bases separated the two germline ends. Germline CDR1 and CDR2: MNHEY and SVGEGT. CDR3 amino acids: CASSYMSITNYGYTF. CDR3 coding DNA: TGTGCCAGCAGTTACATGAGTATTACTAACTATGGCTACACCTTC.

Within the sample, this clone is medium-sized. The chain combines TRBV4-3 with TRBJ2-4; TRBD2 matches 7 bases. Trimming cost V 3 bases and J 5 bases; bases outside gene matches: 13. CDR3 size: 17 residues. The germline V gene has CDR1 LGHNA and CDR2 YSLEER. CDR3 sequence (DNA): TGCGCCAGCAGCCAGAGTACCCTACCGGGAGGTGAAAACATTCAGTACTTC. It specifies CASSQSTLPGGENIQYF.

A few counts support this clone. A much larger clone is a single base away; this may be a read error. The V and J genes are TRBV27 and TRBJ1-1, with D possibly being TRBD1 (5 bases). The germline CDR1 and CDR2 sequences are MNHEY and SMNVEV (reference sequence). This CDR3 spans 12 amino acids. The V end lost 6 bases, the J end lost 1 base, and 6 bases lay between the germline ends. The CDR3 here is CASRTGNTEAFF. The CDR3 bases are TGTGCCAGCAGAACAGGGAACACTGAAGCTTTCTTT.

This clone showed up just once. The chain links TRBV19 to TRBJ1-3, with no clear D. The V and J ends lost 1 base and 0 bases respectively, with 10 bases between them. Per the germline V gene, CDR1 is LNHDA and CDR2 is SQIVND (reference sequence). The CDR3 covers 16 residues. The CDR3 bases are TGTGCCAGTAGTATAGGTATCTTGAGCTCTGGAAACACCATATATTTT. Its protein is CASSIGILSSGNTIYF.

This clone occurred a few times. The chain has TRBV27 and TRBJ1-4, with D unclear. Trimming removed 1 base at V and 3 bases at J, with 9 bases between. The CDR3 has 15 residues. Germline CDR1 reads MNHEY; CDR2 reads SMNVEV (reference sequence). CDR3 amino acids: CASSLYPGANEKLFF. The CDR3 region has the DNA TGTGCCAGCAGTTTATACCCGGGAGCTAATGAAAAACTGTTTTTT.

J is TRBJ2-1 and V is TRBV3-1 (or the pseudogene TRBV3-2); no definite D call. The germline CDR1 and CDR2 sequences are LGHDT and YNNKEL (reference sequence). Trimming took 1 base from V and 5 from J, leaving 3 bases between them. This CDR3 is 12 amino acids long. The CDR3 reads CASSQVDNEQFF. The CDR3, as DNA: TGTGCCAGCAGCCAAGTAGACAATGAGCAGTTCTTC.

The V and J genes are TRBV6-5 and TRBJ1-2; the D is unclear. This CDR3 contains 13 residues. Germline CDR1 and CDR2: MNHEY and SVGAGI. V lost 2 bases to trimming and J lost 6 bases, with 10 bases between them. The CDR3 protein is CASSYGQRNGYTF. Written as DNA, the CDR3 is TGTGCCAGCAGTTACGGCCAGCGGAATGGCTACACCTTC.

The rearrangement uses TRBV6-5 and TRBJ1-1, with D hard to call. Trimming left V 2 bases short and J 0 bases short, with 7 bases between. From germline, CDR1 is MNHEY and CDR2 SVGAGI. The CDR3 totals 14 residues. This chain's CDR3 is CASSYREMNTEAFF. CDR3 in DNA: TGTGCCAGCAGTTACAGAGAAATGAACACTGAAGCTTTCTTT.

The rearrangement joins TRBV6-2 or TRBV6-3 to TRBJ2-7; 14 nucleotides agree with TRBD2. Germline V gene lookup returns CDR1 MNHEY and CDR2 SVGEGT. This CDR3 has 20 amino acids. V lost 5 bases and J lost 3; bases outside the gene matches: 18. CDR3 in amino acids: CASSLEGWGLAGVGIYEQYF. CDR3 sequence (DNA): TGTGCCAGCAGTCTCGAGGGTTGGGGACTAGCGGGAGTTGGCATCTACGAGCAGTACTTC.

This clone was counted between two and nine times. The chain couples TRBV7-8 to TRBJ2-3, with TRBD2 matching over 8 bases. CDR1 SGHVS and CDR2 FQNEAQ come from the germline V gene. This CDR3 has 15 amino acids. The V gene end was trimmed by 1 base and the J gene end by 7 bases; junction bases not matched to a gene: 7. The chain's CDR3 is CASSLERSGSYTQYF. The CDR3 coding sequence is TGTGCCAGCAGCTTAGAAAGGAGCGGGAGCTATACGCAGTATTTT.

The V call is TRBV11-2, the J call TRBJ2-7; D is possibly TRBD1 (6 bases). CDR1 and CDR2 (germline): SGHAT, FQNNGV. This CDR3 comprises 14 residues. Trimming stripped 1 base from V and 9 bases from J, with 16 bases between. The CDR3 spells CASSLARGEVSQYF. CDR3 DNA sequence: TGTGCCAGCAGCTTAGCCAGGGGTGAGGTATCGCAGTACTTC. The whole variable domain, remainder taken from reference TRBV11-2 and TRBJ2-7, is EAGVAQSPRYKIIEKRQSVAFWCNPISGHATLYWYQQILGQGPKLLIQFQNNGVVDDSQLPKDRFSAERLKGVDSTLKIQPAKLEDSAVYLCASSLARGEVSQYFGPGTRLTVT.

The chain recombines TRBV5-1 with TRBJ1-2; D ambiguous. There are 13 residues in the CDR3. V gave up 3 bases and J gave up 8 bases, with 14 bases separating them. The germline CDR1 and CDR2 sequences are SGHRS and YFSETQ. The CDR3 is CASSYDPRSGYTF. For the CDR3, the DNA is TGCGCCAGCAGCTACGACCCAAGGAGCGGCTACACCTTC.

The J gene is TRBJ1-5, the V gene TRBV28; D not certain. V lost 6 bases, J lost 6 bases, and 12 bases lay in between. Germline values: CDR1 MDHEN, CDR2 SYDVKM. This CDR3 is built from 13 residues. The CDR3 is CASSSGWAQPQHF. The CDR3 DNA reads TGTGCCAGCAGCTCTGGGTGGGCTCAGCCCCAGCATTTT.

The chain couples TRBV18 to TRBJ1-2, with 7 bases lining up with TRBD1. Germline-derived CDR1 and CDR2 are KGHSH and LQKENI. The CDR3 runs to 14 residues. The V and J ends lost 8 bases and 1 base, in that order; junction bases with no gene match: 7. The CDR3, as DNA: TGTGCCAGCACCCGGGACAGAGATAACTATGGCTACACCTTC. It translates to CASTRDRDNYGYTF. The full variable domain, rest sourced from reference TRBV18 and TRBJ1-2, is NAGVMQNPRHLVRRRGQEARLRCSPMKGHSHVYWYRQLPEEGLKFMVYLQKENIIDESGMPKERFSAEFPKEGPSILRIQQVVRGDSAAYFCASTRDRDNYGYTFGSGTRLTVV.

This clone was observed once. The genes are TRBV3-1 (or the pseudogene TRBV3-2) and TRBJ2-3, with 10 positions matching TRBD2. The CDR3 extends over 17 amino acids. Germline assignment: CDR1 LGHDT and CDR2 YNNKEL (reference sequence). V lost 1 base and J lost 6; bases outside the gene matches: 10. The CDR3 loop reads CASSQGERGGLGDTQYF. The DNA for the CDR3 is TGTGCCAGCAGCCAAGGGGAGCGGGGGGGCCTAGGGGATACGCAGTATTTT.

V and J are TRBV7-8 and TRBJ2-1, with 7 bases fitting TRBD2. Germline V CDR1 and CDR2: SGHVS, FQNEAQ. Germline trimming cut 5 bases from V and 6 bases from J; bases unmatched to any gene: 10. CDR3 length: 15 residues. The CDR3 nucleotides read TGTGCCAGCAGCCCCGAAATGCGGGAGCTCAATGAGCAGTTCTTC. It yields the protein CASSPEMRELNEQFF.

The chain joins TRBV7-9 to TRBJ2-3, with 13 bases fitting TRBD2. Germline CDR1 SEHNR, CDR2 FQNEAQ (reference sequence). V lost 5 bases, J lost 4 bases, and 15 bases stayed unmatched. The CDR3 consists of 19 residues. In nucleotides, the CDR3 is TGTGCCAGCAGCGATGTCCCGGGACTAGCGGGAACGGCCGCAGATACGCAGTATTTT. It yields the protein CASSDVPGLAGTAADTQYF.

This rearrangement joins TRBV6-5 to TRBJ2-7; 8 bases fit TRBD1. After removal of 5 bases from V and 3 bases from J, the junction contained 6 bases not matched to a gene. CDR1 and CDR2 (germline): MNHEY, SVGAGI. There are 14 residues in the CDR3. The CDR3 protein is CASSNTGGGYEQYF. Here the CDR3 DNA reads TGTGCCAGCAGTAACACAGGGGGAGGCTACGAGCAGTACTTC.

The V and J genes are TRBV6-5 and TRBJ2-7; 9 bases line up with TRBD1. V was pared by 2 bases and J by 5 bases, with 10 bases of the junction left unmatched. CDR1 is MNHEY, CDR2 SVGAGI, per germline. The CDR3 has 16 amino acids. CDR3 sequence reads: CASSYRAGQGIHEQYF. CDR3 sequence (DNA): TGTGCCAGCAGTTACCGGGCGGGACAGGGAATCCACGAGCAGTACTTC.

The CDR3 DNA is TGTGCCATCAGTGATGTCAGGTCGACTAGCGGGGAAGAGACCCAGTACTTC. It is translated as CAISDVRSTSGEETQYF. The rearrangement uses TRBV10-3 and TRBJ2-5, with 11 bases lining up with TRBD2. The germline V gene encodes CDR1 ENHRY and CDR2 SYGVKD. V gave up 3 bases and J gave up 3 bases; unmatched junction bases: 9. CDR3 length: 17 amino acids.

The chain carries TRBV29-1 and TRBJ2-5; 9 bases agree with TRBD1. Germline CDR1 is SQVTM and CDR2 is ANQGSEA. Unmatched junction bases numbered 3, after V lost 6 bases and J lost 1 base. The CDR3 is 13 amino acids. Here the CDR3 DNA reads TGCAGCGTGGAGGGACAGGGCCAAGAGACCCAGTACTTC. Protein product: CSVEGQGQETQYF.

This clone is judged large (0.1 to 1%). V is TRBV6-5 and J is TRBJ1-4; TRBD1 aligns across 9 bases. The germline CDR1 and CDR2 sequences are MNHEY and SVGAGI. J gave up 8 bases and V 8 bases, and 12 bases lay outside the gene matches. CDR3 length: 15 residues. The CDR3 loop is CASYPKDRGWEKLFF. CDR3 DNA sequence: TGTGCCAGCTACCCCAAGGACAGGGGTTGGGAAAAACTGTTTTTT.

This clone was seen more than once but under ten times. J is TRBJ1-1 and V is TRBV7-9; TRBD1 aligns across 7 bases. The CDR3 has 15 amino acids. V trimming: 1 base; J trimming: 1 base; junction bases outside the gene matches: 3. In germline, CDR1 is SEHNR, CDR2 FQNEAQ (reference sequence). This CDR3 reads CASSLGGQKNTEAFF. The CDR3 DNA follows: TGTGCCAGCAGCTTAGGGGGACAGAAGAACACTGAAGCTTTCTTT.